The clone carrying this T cell receptor beta chain was seen more than once but under ten times. The individuals who served as donors were healthy Caucasians living in Russia, aged about 6 to 95. The sample originates from a study of blood T cells in healthy people across ages. Study details: Template switching captured about one barcoded beta molecule per two T cells.

Together with a sample-barcoded 5' primer, a J-beta primer mix was included in a second PCR lasting about 7 to 11 cycles. Each CDR3 protein gets one entry after TCRdb re-called the 5' RACE reads with MiXCR. The repertoire holds more than 1 million distinct CDR3 sequences, with less than 50% as singletons. Trimming shortened V by 1 base and J by 2 bases, and 9 bases separated the two germline ends. CDR1 and CDR2 (germline): SGHAT, FQNNGV. CDR3 length: 15 residues. Material for sequencing was blood. This clonotype was sampled from a woman between 55 and 75 years old in good health. The chain is built from TRBV11-2 and TRBJ2-1, with D unresolved. CDR3: CASSLARSPYNEQFF. The CDR3 coding sequence is TGTGCCAGCAGCTTAGCGAGGAGTCCCTACAATGAGCAGTTCTTC.